The source of this T cell receptor (beta chain) is a study of T cell repertoires in cytomegalovirus infection. Study details: Public TCR beta signatures marked donors with CMV infection and the matching HLA.

This clonotype was counted ten times or more. V gave up 5 bases and J gave up 1 base, with 14 bases separating them. This CDR3 comprises 16 residues. Germline CDR1 reads SGHVS; CDR2 reads FQNEAQ. MiXCR, run by TCRdb on the reads, gives a single entry per CDR3 protein. The repertoire includes hundreds of thousands of distinct CDR3 sequences, roughly 24% of them detected once, and 8% sits in the top ten. The receptor's source is a human donor in good health (CMV status not recorded). Some clones in this sample may be carry-over from other donors' samples. Sequenced sample: CD8+ T cells from PBMCs. V is TRBV7-8 and J is TRBJ2-2; D uncertain. In DNA, the CDR3 is TGTGCCAGCAGCCTCCTTACGGAAGAGAACACCGGGGAGCTGTTTTTT. Protein product: CASSLLTEENTGELFF.